The sequence of this T cell receptor beta chain was determined in a study of T cell repertoires in cytomegalovirus infection (dated by TCRdb to between 2017 and 2020). About the investigation overall: Peptide stimulations targeted recently identified HLA-C-restricted CMV epitopes, whose presentation resists viral immunomodulation, together with well-studied HLA-B-restricted epitopes. Because public TCR beta signatures pointed to carriage of CMV infection together with the matching HLA type, the HLA type of each donor mattered for the analysis.

This clonotype was observed a handful of times. Its antigen is unknown. One base away there is no much larger clone; base qualities are not given. Results and caveats for the whole study, not just this receptor: Cumulative frequency of public TCR beta family members discriminated carriers of CMV infection plus the relevant HLA type in this cohort and an independent roughly 330-donor cohort. In the ex vivo response, HLA-C-restricted CMV-specific TCR beta clonotypes were dominant, and in two of eight donors the single most frequent clonotype came from this HLA-C-restricted group.

The reads were generated on an Illumina HiSeq 1500. TCRdb reran the public reads through fastp at Q25 and MiXCR, keeping productive beta chains. Rows are unified per CDR3 protein, each entry keeping the most common DNA and genes. The sample has roughly 220,000 distinct CDR3 sequences on record, roughly two fifths of them singletons. Together, the top ten hold approximately 60% of the sample. The treatment or condition label corresponds to: in vitro stimulation with specific CMV peptide epitopes to enrich CMV-specific T cells. The CDR3 has 14 amino acids, counting the end cysteine and phenylalanine. The only DNA kept is the CDR3, 42 bases in frame from the first base. CDR1 and CDR2, looked up from the germline V gene (reference sequence), are MNHEY and SMNVEV. The junction carries 11 bases between V and J, which are trimmed by 3 bases and 5 bases respectively.

The chain was built from TRBV27 and TRBJ1-5, with a tentative D gene TRBD1 over 6 matching bases. This material consisted of CD8+ T cells from cultured PBMCs, taken from culture after CMV antigen stimulation. The origin of this receptor is a human donor in good health (CMV status not recorded). Some clones in this sample may be carry-over from other donors' samples. The sequenced DNA: TGTGCCAGCAGTTTGGGGGGGGGCGATCAGCCCCAGCATTTT. This codes for CASSLGGGDQPQHF.